One sample yielded the 8 T cell receptor beta chains listed below, sequenced in a study of blood T cell repertoires in COVID-19. Profiled with immunoSEQ multiplex PCR; TCRdb holds only in-frame clones, not every one. This table holds roughly 240,000 clones, roughly 86% found once. The sample comprised PBMCs or T cells enriched from blood (not recorded which). These receptors were collected from a woman in her twenties or thirties with acute COVID-19.

Points on this clone: The same CDR3 is also encoded by other DNA sequences in this sample. The V gene is TRBV20-1, the J gene TRBJ1-1; the D is unclear. Germline V gene sequence: CDR1 DFQATT, CDR2 SNEGSKA (reference sequence). V gave up 2 bases and J gave up 1 base, with 2 bases separating them. This CDR3 comprises 11 residues. Written as DNA, the CDR3 is TGCAGTGCTAGACAGAACACTGAAGCTTTCTTT. Amino acid sequence: CSARQNTEAFF.

This clone occurred once. This chain joins TRBV4-1 and TRBJ1-1; D gene ambiguous. The CDR3 contains 13 residues. The germline V gene has CDR1 MGHRA and CDR2 YSYEKL. V was cut by 4 bases and J by 1 base, with 7 bases left in between. The CDR3 nucleotides read TGCGCCAGCAGCCGCACAGCGAACACTGAAGCTTTCTTT. Protein product: CASSRTANTEAFF.

This chain's CDR3 is CASSPLAETTGGSNTEAFF. As DNA, the CDR3 is TGTGCCAGCTCACCGTTGGCAGAAACGACAGGGGGCTCGAACACTGAAGCTTTCTTT. This chain links TRBV18 with TRBJ1-1; TRBD1 matches 10 bases. The CDR3 has 19 amino acids. V shed 3 bases, J shed 1 base, and the junction held 14 bases outside the gene matches. Germline-derived CDR1 and CDR2 are KGHSH and LQKENI.

The chain uses TRBV30 and TRBJ1-3; the D gene is possibly TRBD1 (5 bases). The CDR3 length is 16 residues. The germline gives CDR1 GTSNPN, CDR2 SVGIG (reference sequence). Between the trimmed V and J ends, which lost 4 bases and 3 bases, there was a span of 19 bases. This CDR3 reads CAWTFSGGVYGNTIYF. The CDR3, as DNA: TGTGCCTGGACCTTCTCCGGGGGGGTTTATGGAAACACCATATATTTT.

The chain carries TRBV18 and TRBJ1-1; 11 bases are shared with TRBD1. Germline trimming cut 6 bases from V and 5 bases from J; bases unmatched to any gene: 5. From germline, CDR1 is KGHSH and CDR2 LQKENI. The CDR3 extends over 14 amino acids. The CDR3 nucleotides read TGTGCCAGCTCCCGCGGACAGGGGGCGACTGAAGCTTTCTTT. Its protein is CASSRGQGATEAFF.

The chain uses TRBV5-1 and TRBJ2-3; D might be TRBD1 (6 bases). V was cut by 3 bases and J by 4 bases, with 9 bases left in between. The germline V gene has CDR1 SGHRS and CDR2 YFSETQ. The CDR3 runs to 13 residues. CDR3 amino acids: CASSSQGSDTQYF. CDR3 nucleotide sequence: TGCGCCAGCAGCTCACAGGGTTCAGATACGCAGTATTTT.

The chain employs TRBV19 and TRBJ1-3; TRBD1 matches 7 bases. Germline loops: CDR1 LNHDA, CDR2 SQIVND (reference sequence). The CDR3 is 17 residues long. The trim removed 11 bases at V and 0 bases at J, leaving 16 bases unmatched. CDR3 sequence reads: CACSPQGDPLSGNTIYF. The DNA of the CDR3 is TGTGCCTGCTCACCCCAGGGGGACCCCCTCTCTGGAAACACCATATATTTT.

This chain's CDR3 is CASSDWTGEPGNTIYF. In DNA form, the CDR3 reads TGTGCCAGTAGTGATTGGACAGGGGAGCCTGGAAACACCATATATTTT. The J gene is TRBJ1-3, the V gene TRBV19, with 9 bases matching TRBD1. The CDR3 sequence is 16 residues long. The trim removed 5 bases at V and 2 bases at J, leaving 7 bases unmatched. CDR1 is LNHDA, CDR2 SQIVND, per germline (reference sequence). Supplemented by reference TRBV19 and TRBJ1-3, the full variable domain reads DGGITQSPKYLFRKEGQNVTLSCEQNLNHDAMYWYRQDPGQGLRLIYYSQIVNDFQKGDIAEGYSVSREKKESFPLTVTSAQKNPTAFYLCASSDWTGEPGNTIYFGEGSWLTVV.